The sequence of this TCR beta chain was determined in a study of spatial heterogeneity in lung cancer. Time point given: sample taken at primary tumor resection. The donors comprised approximately 72 untreated early-stage non-small cell lung cancer patients. TCRdb analysed the 5' RACE reads with MiXCR anew, one entry per CDR3 protein. This repertoire shows 35,000 to 55,000 distinct CDR3 sequences, 6.8% found once; its top ten account for roughly 45%. Germline-derived CDR1 and CDR2 are MDHEN and SYDVKM. V lost 5 bases and J lost 8; bases outside the gene matches: 8. CDR3 length: 13 residues. This clonotype was found a few times.

The source was PBMCs, collected at surgery. This clonotype was obtained from a female donor with early-stage non-small cell lung cancer. The gene calls are TRBV28 and TRBJ1-2, with 7 bases matching TRBD1. CDR3 region: CASSPDRVRGYTF. The DNA for the CDR3 is TGTGCCAGCAGTCCCGACAGGGTGCGGGGCTACACCTTC.